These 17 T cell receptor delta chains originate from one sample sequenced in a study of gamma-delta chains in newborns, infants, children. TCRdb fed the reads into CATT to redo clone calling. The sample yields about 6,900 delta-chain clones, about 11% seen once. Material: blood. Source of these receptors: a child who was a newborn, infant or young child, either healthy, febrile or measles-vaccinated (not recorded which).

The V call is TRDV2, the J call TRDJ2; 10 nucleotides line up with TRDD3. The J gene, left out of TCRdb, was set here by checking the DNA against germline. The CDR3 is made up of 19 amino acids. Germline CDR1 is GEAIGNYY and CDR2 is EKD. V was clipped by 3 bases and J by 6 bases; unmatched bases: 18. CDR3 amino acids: CACDSISTGGLGHSAQLFF. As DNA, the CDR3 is TGTGCCTGTGACTCGATTAGTACTGGGGGATTGGGGCACTCAGCACAACTCTTCTTT.

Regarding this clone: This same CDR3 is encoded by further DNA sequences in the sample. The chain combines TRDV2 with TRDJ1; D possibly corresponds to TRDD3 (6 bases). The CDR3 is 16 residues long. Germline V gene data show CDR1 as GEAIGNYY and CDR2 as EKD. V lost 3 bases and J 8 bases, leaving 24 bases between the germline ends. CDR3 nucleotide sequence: TGTGCCTGTGACCCATTGTTACTGGGTGATACGTCGAAACTCATCTTT. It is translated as CACDPLLLGDTSKLIF.

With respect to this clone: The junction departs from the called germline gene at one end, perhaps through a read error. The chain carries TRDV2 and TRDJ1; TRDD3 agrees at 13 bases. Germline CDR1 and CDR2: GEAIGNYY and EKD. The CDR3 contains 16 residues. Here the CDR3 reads CASDSLLGDTGDKLIF. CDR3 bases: TGTGCCAGTGACTCTTTACTGGGGGATACGGGCGATAAACTCATCTTT.

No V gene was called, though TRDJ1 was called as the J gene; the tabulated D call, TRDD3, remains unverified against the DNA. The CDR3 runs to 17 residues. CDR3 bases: TGTGCCTGTACCATTCTCGATTACTGGGGGACCTCCTCTAGACTCATCTTT. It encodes CACTILDYWGTSSRLIF.

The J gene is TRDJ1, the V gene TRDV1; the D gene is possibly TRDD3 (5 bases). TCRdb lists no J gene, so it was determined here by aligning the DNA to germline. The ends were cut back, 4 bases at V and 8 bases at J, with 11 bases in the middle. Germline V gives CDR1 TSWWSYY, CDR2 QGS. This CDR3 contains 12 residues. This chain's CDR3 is CALGGRRGKLIF. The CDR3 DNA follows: TGTGCTCTTGGGGGCCGGAGGGGGAAACTCATCTTT.

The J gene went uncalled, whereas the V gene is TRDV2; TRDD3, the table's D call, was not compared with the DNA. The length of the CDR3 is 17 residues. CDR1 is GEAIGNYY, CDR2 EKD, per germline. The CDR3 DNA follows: TGCGCCTGTGACCCCAGCAAGGACTGGGGGAGAACGGATAAGATCATCTTT. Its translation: CACDPSKDWGRTDKIIF.

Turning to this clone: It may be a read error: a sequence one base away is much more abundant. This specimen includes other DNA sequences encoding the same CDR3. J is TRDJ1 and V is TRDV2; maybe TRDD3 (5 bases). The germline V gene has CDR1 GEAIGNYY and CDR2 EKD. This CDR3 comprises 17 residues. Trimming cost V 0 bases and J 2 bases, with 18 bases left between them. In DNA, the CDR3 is TGTGCCTGTGACACCGTTTCTAAGGGATGGAATACCGATAAACTCATCTTT. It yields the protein CACDTVSKGWNTDKLIF.

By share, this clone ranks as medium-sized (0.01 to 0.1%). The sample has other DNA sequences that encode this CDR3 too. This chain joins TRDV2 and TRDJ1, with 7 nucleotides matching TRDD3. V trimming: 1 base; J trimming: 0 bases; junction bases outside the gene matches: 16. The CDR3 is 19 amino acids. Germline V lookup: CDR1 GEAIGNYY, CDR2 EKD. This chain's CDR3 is CACDTLTLTGASDTDKLIF. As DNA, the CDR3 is TGTGCCTGTGACACTCTGACCCTGACTGGGGCCTCGGACACCGATAAACTCATCTTT.

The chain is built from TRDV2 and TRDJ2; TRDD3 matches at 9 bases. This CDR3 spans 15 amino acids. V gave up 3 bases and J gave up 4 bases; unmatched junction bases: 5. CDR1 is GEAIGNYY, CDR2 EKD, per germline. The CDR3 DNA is TGTGCCTGTGACCCTTTACTGGGGGAGACAGCACAACTCTTCTTT. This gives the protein CACDPLLGETAQLFF.

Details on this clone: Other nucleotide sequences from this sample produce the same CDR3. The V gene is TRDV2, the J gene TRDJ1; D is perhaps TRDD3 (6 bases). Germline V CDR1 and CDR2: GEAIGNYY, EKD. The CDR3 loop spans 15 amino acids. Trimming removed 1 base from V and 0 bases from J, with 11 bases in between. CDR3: CACDTVGGNTDKLIF. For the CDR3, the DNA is TGTGCCTGTGACACGGTGGGGGGCAACACCGATAAACTCATCTTT.

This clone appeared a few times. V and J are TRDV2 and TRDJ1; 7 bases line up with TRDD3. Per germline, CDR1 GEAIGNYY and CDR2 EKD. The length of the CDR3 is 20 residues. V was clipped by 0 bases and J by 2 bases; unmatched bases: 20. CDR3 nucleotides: TGTGCCTGTGACACCGTAGGAGGCGGATACGCTCAAGGGCAAACCGATAAACTCATCTTT. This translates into CACDTVGGGYAQGQTDKLIF.

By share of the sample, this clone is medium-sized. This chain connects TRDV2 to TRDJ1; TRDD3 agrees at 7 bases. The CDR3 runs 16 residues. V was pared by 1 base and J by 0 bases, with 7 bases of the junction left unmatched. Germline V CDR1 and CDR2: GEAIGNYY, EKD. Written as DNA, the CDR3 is TGTGCCTGTGACACGTTACTGGGGATGTACACCGATAAACTCATCTTT. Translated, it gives CACDTLLGMYTDKLIF.

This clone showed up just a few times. The CDR3 sequence is CACHKLGDLPDTDKLIF. CDR3 DNA: TGTGCCTGTCATAAACTGGGGGACCTCCCCGACACCGATAAACTCATCTTT. The rearrangement joins TRDV2 to TRDJ1, with 9 bases identical to TRDD3. Trimming took 6 bases from V and 0 from J; bases not matched to a gene: 13. The CDR3 contains 17 residues. CDR1 is GEAIGNYY and CDR2 is EKD in the germline V gene.

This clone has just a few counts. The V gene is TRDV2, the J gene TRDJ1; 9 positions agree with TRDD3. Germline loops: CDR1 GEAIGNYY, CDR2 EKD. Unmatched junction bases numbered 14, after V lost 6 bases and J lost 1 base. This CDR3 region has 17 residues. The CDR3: CACSILALGDPTDKLIF. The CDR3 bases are TGTGCCTGTAGCATCCTAGCCCTGGGGGATCCCACCGATAAACTCATCTTT.

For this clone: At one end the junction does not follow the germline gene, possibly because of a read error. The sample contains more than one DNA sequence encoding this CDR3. The CDR3 nucleotides read TGTGCCTGCGACACCGTGATTAACAGGGGGACCGAAAAAGCTTTGACAGCACAACTCTTCTTT. Residues: CACDTVINRGTEKALTAQLFF. The J gene is TRDJ2, the V gene TRDV2; D may be TRDD3 (6 bases). The germline V gene has CDR1 GEAIGNYY and CDR2 EKD. The CDR3 is 21 residues long.

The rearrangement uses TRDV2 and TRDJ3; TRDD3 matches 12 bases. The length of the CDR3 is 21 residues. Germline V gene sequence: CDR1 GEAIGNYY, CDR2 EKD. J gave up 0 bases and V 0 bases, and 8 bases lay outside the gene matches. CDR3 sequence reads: CACDTVLLGDTSSWDTRQMFF. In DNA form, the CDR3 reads TGTGCCTGTGACACCGTTCTACTGGGGGATACCAGCTCCTGGGACACCCGACAGATGTTTTTC.

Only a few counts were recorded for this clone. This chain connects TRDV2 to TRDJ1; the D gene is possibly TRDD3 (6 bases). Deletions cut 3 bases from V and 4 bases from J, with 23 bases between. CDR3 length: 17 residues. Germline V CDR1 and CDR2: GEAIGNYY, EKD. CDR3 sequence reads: CACDPVSGGDPSDKLIF. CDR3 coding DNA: TGTGCCTGTGACCCGGTCTCGGGTGGGGATCCTAGCGATAAACTCATCTTT.